This T cell receptor (beta chain) is from a study of cytomegalovirus exposure and HLA in healthy donors. PCR involved 60 Vbeta and 13 Jbeta primers. Measured with immunoSEQ multiplex PCR; TCRdb has only the in-frame clones, and not every one. The sample lists 250,000 to 350,000 clones; 80% to 90% were seen once. Sequenced sample: PBMCs. The clonotype originates from a man aged 40-50 years in good health and CMV-seropositive.

DNA for the CDR3: TGTGCCAGCAGCTTAGACCATGAGGAGCAGTACTTC. Its translation is CASSLDHEEQYF. The gene calls are TRBV7-9 and TRBJ2-7; D uncertain. The V end was cut by 1 base, the J end by 7 bases, with 8 bases between. CDR3 length: 12 amino acids. Germline CDR1 is SEHNR and CDR2 is FQNEAQ (reference sequence).